The 24 T cell receptor beta chains below were found in one sample sequenced in a study of identical twins. TCRdb fed the 5' RACE reads into MiXCR, producing one record per CDR3 protein. The repertoire holds roughly 240,000 distinct CDR3 sequences, with roughly 7% as singletons. The same data also contributed to another study, on yellow fever vaccine responses in identical twins.

Source material: memory (CD45RO+) T cells sorted from blood. These receptors all stem from a woman under 30 in good health.

This chain connects TRBV3-1 to TRBJ1-1; D is undetermined. The CDR3 contains 15 residues. CDR1 and CDR2 from the germline V gene are LGHDT and YNNKEL (reference sequence). Trimming left V 3 bases short and J 1 base short, with 12 bases between. The CDR3 loop is CASSHHASGNTEAFF. CDR3 coding DNA: TGTGCCAGCAGCCACCATGCTTCAGGGAACACTGAAGCTTTCTTT.

This clonotype came up many times. This chain uses TRBV7-6 with TRBJ1-2, with 7 nucleotides matching TRBD1. CDR3 length equals 13 residues. CDR1 is SGHVS, CDR2 FNYEAQ, per germline. The trim removed 5 bases at V and 7 bases at J, leaving 7 bases unmatched. The CDR3, as DNA: TGTGCCAGCAGCCTAAGGGACAGATCTGGCTACACCTTC. This gives the protein CASSLRDRSGYTF.

This clonotype was found a few times. J is TRBJ1-5 and V is TRBV28; TRBD1 is a possible D gene (6 bases). V lost 3 bases and J lost 6, with 9 bases in between. The CDR3 is made up of 13 amino acids. Germline assignment: CDR1 MDHEN and CDR2 SYDVKM. CDR3 amino acids: CASSLTGGQPQHF. CDR3 bases: TGTGCCAGCAGTTTGACAGGTGGTCAGCCCCAGCATTTT.

Points on this clonotype: One end of the junction is discordant with germline, which a read error may explain. This chain uses TRBV13 with TRBJ2-1, with 7 nucleotides matching TRBD2. Germline V CDR1 and CDR2: PRHDT, FYEKMQ (reference sequence). The CDR3 totals 14 residues. Here the CDR3 reads CASSLGTIYNEQFF. The CDR3 DNA follows: TGTGCCAGCAGCCTAGGGACTATATACAATGAGCAGTTCTTC.

This clonotype was counted a few times. The V gene is TRBV28, the J gene TRBJ2-1; possibly TRBD1 for D (6 bases). Trimming took 1 base from V and 3 from J, leaving 10 bases between them. Germline assignment: CDR1 MDHEN and CDR2 SYDVKM. CDR3 length: 15 amino acids. The CDR3 DNA is TGTGCCAGCAGTTTATTCACAGGGAACTACAATGAGCAGTTCTTC. It specifies CASSLFTGNYNEQFF.

This clonotype showed up many times. The chain joins TRBV6-5 to TRBJ1-1; D gene unclear. Trimming removed 4 bases from V and 0 bases from J, with 12 bases in between. This CDR3 is built from 15 residues. The germline gives CDR1 MNHEY, CDR2 SVGAGI. The CDR3, as DNA: TGTGCCAGCAGTTCCGCGACCAGATTGAACACTGAAGCTTTCTTT. It encodes CASSSATRLNTEAFF.

CDR3 in amino acids: CASSIRGLAGGANTGELFF. The CDR3 bases are TGTGCCAGTAGTATTCGGGGACTAGCGGGGGGCGCGAACACCGGGGAGCTGTTTTTT. The J gene is TRBJ2-2, the V gene TRBV19; 15 positions match TRBD2. Unmatched junction bases numbered 5, after V lost 3 bases and J lost 0 bases. The CDR3 extends over 19 amino acids. Looked up from germline, CDR1 is LNHDA and CDR2 is SQIVND (reference sequence). Looking up the rest from reference TRBV19 and TRBJ2-2 gives the full variable domain: DGGITQSPKYLFRKEGQNVTLSCEQNLNHDAMYWYRQDPGQGLRLIYYSQIVNDFQKGDIAEGYSVSREKKESFPLTVTSAQKNPTAFYLCASSIRGLAGGANTGELFFGEGSRLTVL.

The table lists this clonotype with many counts. The chain is built from TRBV12-3 or TRBV12-4 and TRBJ1-3; tentatively, D is TRBD1 (5 bases). V shed 1 base and J shed 10 bases, with 14 bases lying between them. The CDR3 sequence is 14 residues long. The DNA of the CDR3 is TGTGCCAGCAGTTTAGTAAGCACTGGGACTACCATATATTTT. This translates into CASSLVSTGTTIYF.

This clonotype was recorded a few times. The chain links TRBV6-1 to TRBJ2-2; D perhaps matches TRBD2 (5 bases). Trimming took 1 base from V and 5 from J, leaving 11 bases between them. This CDR3 contains 15 residues. Germline V CDR1 and CDR2: MNHNS, SASEGT. CDR3 sequence: CASSEVAGGTGELFF. The CDR3 DNA sequence: TGTGCCAGCAGTGAAGTGGCAGGAGGTACCGGGGAGCTGTTTTTT.

V gene TRBV6-5 combines with J gene TRBJ2-1; 7 bases map to TRBD1. The CDR3 extends over 15 amino acids. Germline CDR1 reads MNHEY; CDR2 reads SVGAGI. The trim removed 2 bases at V and 10 bases at J, leaving 11 bases unmatched. Here the CDR3 DNA reads TGTGCCAGCAGTTACGAGGGGGCCACCCGGCGGGAGCAGTTCTTC. Translating it yields CASSYEGATRREQFF.

V and J are TRBV11-2 and TRBJ2-2; TRBD2 aligns across 7 bases. The CDR3 covers 17 residues. Trimming cost V 2 bases and J 1 base; bases outside gene matches: 7. The V gene's germline CDR1 is SGHAT and CDR2 FQNNGV. CDR3 sequence: CASSLFSVAGNTGELFF. The CDR3 nucleotides are TGTGCCAGCAGCTTATTCAGCGTAGCGGGGAACACCGGGGAGCTGTTTTTT.

This clonotype showed up many times. The chain uses TRBV6-5 and TRBJ1-5; D gene uncertain. The germline V gene has CDR1 MNHEY and CDR2 SVGAGI. V lost 2 bases and J lost 2, with 16 bases in between. CDR3 length: 17 amino acids. The CDR3 DNA reads TGTGCCAGCAGTTACCTCAATTGGGGTGTTGGCAATCAGCCCCAGCATTTT. Its protein is CASSYLNWGVGNQPQHF.

This clonotype has just a few counts. This sequence joins TRBV20-1 and TRBJ1-4, with D possibly matching TRBD1 (6 bases). The V gene lost 0 bases and the J gene lost 4 bases, with 12 bases spanning the gap. CDR1 DFQATT and CDR2 SNEGSKA come from the germline V gene (reference sequence). CDR3 size: 15 residues. CDR3 residues: CSARDLGGGNEKLFF. In DNA form, the CDR3 reads TGCAGTGCTAGAGATCTGGGAGGGGGTAATGAAAAACTGTTTTTT.

A few counts support this clonotype. The rearrangement joins TRBV6-2 or TRBV6-3 to TRBJ2-7; 13 bases fit TRBD2. Per the germline V gene, CDR1 is MNHEY and CDR2 is SVGEGT. The J segment lost 7 bases and the V segment lost 4 bases, leaving 7 bases of the junction unmatched. The CDR3 runs 15 residues. The CDR3 loop reads CASSSPGLAGWEQYF. The CDR3 coding sequence is TGTGCCAGCAGTTCACCGGGACTAGCGGGATGGGAGCAGTACTTC.

This clonotype was seen repeatedly, ten times or more. In DNA, the CDR3 is TGTGCCAGCAGTTTAGAGGGTGCGGGGACGGATACGCAGTATTTT. Translated: CASSLEGAGTDTQYF. The chain uses TRBV12-3 or TRBV12-4 and TRBJ2-3, with a possible D match to TRBD2 (6 bases). The CDR3 is 15 amino acids. Trimming took 1 base from V and 6 from J, leaving 14 bases between them.

This clonotype has a handful of counts. V is TRBV20-1 and J is TRBJ2-7; D remains ambiguous. Germline-derived CDR1 and CDR2 are DFQATT and SNEGSKA (reference sequence). The ends were cut back, 3 bases at V and 1 base at J, with 10 bases in the middle. The CDR3 consists of 13 residues. CDR3 in amino acids: CSARPKDSYEQYF. As DNA, the CDR3 is TGCAGTGCTAGGCCCAAAGATTCCTACGAGCAGTACTTC.

This clonotype has ten or more counts. The chain is built from TRBV5-1 and TRBJ1-1; TRBD1 is a possible D gene (5 bases). CDR1 and CDR2 from the germline V gene are SGHRS and YFSETQ. The ends were cut back, 4 bases at V and 0 bases at J, with 10 bases in the middle. The CDR3 runs 14 residues. CDR3 region: CASSMGRLNTEAFF. CDR3 nucleotides: TGCGCCAGCAGCATGGGACGGTTGAACACTGAAGCTTTCTTT. Together with reference TRBV5-1 and TRBJ1-1, the CDR3 gives the full variable domain: KAGVTQTPRYLIKTRGQQVTLSCSPISGHRSVSWYQQTPGQGLQFLFEYFSETQRNKGNFPGRFSGRQFSNSRSEMNVSTLELGDSALYLCASSMGRLNTEAFFGQGTRLTVV.

This clonotype was observed a few times. This chain links TRBV28 with TRBJ2-5, with 8 bases matching TRBD2. CDR3 length equals 13 residues. Trimming removed 6 bases from V and 4 bases from J; junction bases left unmatched: 4. CDR1 is MDHEN and CDR2 is SYDVKM in the germline V gene. The CDR3 loop reads CASRPGGRETQYF. CDR3 nucleotides: TGTGCCAGCAGACCGGGAGGGCGAGAGACCCAGTACTTC.

This clonotype was recorded a few times. The V call is TRBV5-1, the J call TRBJ2-4; no clear D gene. Germline values: CDR1 SGHRS, CDR2 YFSETQ. Trimming took 1 base from V and 0 from J, leaving 5 bases between them. The CDR3 runs 14 residues. In nucleotides, the CDR3 is TGCGCCAGCAGCTTGAACGGAGCCAAAAACATTCAGTACTTC. Translation gives CASSLNGAKNIQYF.

The V gene is TRBV5-1, the J gene TRBJ2-7, with D possibly TRBD1 on 5 matching bases. The CDR3 runs to 12 residues. From germline, CDR1 is SGHRS and CDR2 YFSETQ. The germline V and J ends were trimmed by 5 bases and 5 bases, with 11 bases remaining between them. DNA of the CDR3: TGCGCCAGCAGTGACAGAACCCACGAGCAGTACGTC. Translation: CASSDRTHEQYV.

This sequence joins TRBV20-1 and TRBJ2-7, with 8 bases lining up with TRBD2. CDR3 length equals 12 residues. The junction had 4 bases not matched to a gene; V was cut back by 3 bases and J by 6 bases. Germline loops: CDR1 DFQATT, CDR2 SNEGSKA (reference sequence). The CDR3 DNA reads TGCAGTGCTAGGGGGACTAGTGGCGAGCAGTACGTC. Its protein product is CSARGTSGEQYV.

This clonotype was recorded at least ten times. The chain carries TRBV29-1 and TRBJ2-1; 10 nucleotides agree with TRBD2. This CDR3 region has 14 residues. Germline loops: CDR1 SQVTM, CDR2 ANQGSEA. The V segment lost 1 base and the J segment 8 bases; nucleotides outside the gene matches: 5. CDR3 nucleotides: TGCAGCGTTGAAGGACAGCGGGGGGGGTATGAGCAGTTCTTC. Its protein product is CSVEGQRGGYEQFF.

J is TRBJ1-2 and V is TRBV29-1; D is perhaps TRBD1 (6 bases). Trimming left V 7 bases short and J 2 bases short, with 20 bases between. Germline lookup yields CDR1 SQVTM and CDR2 ANQGSEA. The length of the CDR3 is 15 residues. The CDR3 protein is CSAWDSGETNYGYTF. The CDR3 region has the DNA TGCAGCGCGTGGGATTCAGGGGAGACAAACTATGGCTACACCTTC. The variable domain in full, with the rest retrieved from reference TRBV29-1 and TRBJ1-2, is SAVISQKPSRDICQRGTSLTIQCQVDSQVTMMFWYRQQPGQSLTLIATANQGSEATYESGFVIDKFPISRPNLTFSTLTVSNMSPEDSSIYLCSAWDSGETNYGYTFGSGTRLTVV.

This clonotype was recorded many times. The chain employs TRBV27 and TRBJ2-3, with 7 bases fitting TRBD2. The ends lost 7 bases at V and 7 bases at J; junction bases unmatched: 11. Germline CDR1 reads MNHEY; CDR2 reads SMNVEV (reference sequence). This CDR3 is 14 amino acids long. CDR3 bases: TGTGCCAGCACCGAAGCGGGATTAAGGAATACGCAGTATTTT. It yields the protein CASTEAGLRNTQYF.